This T cell receptor (beta chain) comes out of a study of blood T cells in healthy people across ages. Overall study: The template switching approach captured approximately one barcoded beta molecule for every two T cells.

V was shortened by 5 bases and J by 5 bases, with 18 bases between the two germline ends. The germline V gene has CDR1 SGHVS and CDR2 FNYEAQ. The CDR3 is 15 residues long. A second PCR of about 7 to 12 cycles used a sample-barcoded 5' primer and a J-beta primer mix. TCRdb itself ran the 5' RACE reads through MiXCR, one entry per CDR3 protein. The data show around 1,000,000 distinct CDR3 sequences, approximately 25% seen once. These sequences were also reported in another study, on T cells of mothers and their children.

Sequenced material: blood. This clonotype originated in a girl under 10 years old in good health. This chain connects TRBV7-6 to TRBJ1-1; D is perhaps TRBD1 (5 bases). CDR3 in DNA: TGTGCCAGCAGCCCCCGGCAGCAGGGTAGAACTGAAGCTTTCTTT. This gives the protein CASSPRQQGRTEAFF.